Reported below is one T cell receptor beta chain. Its antigen is still unknown. The data were obtained in a study of PD-1 blockade in classical Hodgkin lymphoma. Points from the study as a whole: Why the repertoires differ is still unclear, perhaps disease activity or prior therapy. Before treatment, TCR diversity in newly diagnosed patients was reportedly lower than in healthy donors.

Stated time point: newly diagnosed, previously untreated cHL patient sample. Magnetic negative selection purified CD4+ T cells from thawed PBMCs. PBMCs representing newly diagnosed, untreated classical Hodgkin lymphoma functioned as the comparison. Only in-frame clones appear in the TCRdb table, and some are missing; sequencing was by immunoSEQ multiplex PCR. This sample has around 23,000 clones, with roughly 89% found just once. Source material: CD4+ T cells from blood. This TCR derives from a human donor with classical Hodgkin lymphoma.

Here the CDR3 DNA reads TGTGCCAGTAGTATGTCGCGCGGGAGTTTCAATGAGCAGTTCTTC. Protein product: CASSMSRGSFNEQFF. V and J are TRBV19 and TRBJ2-1; TRBD2 matches 7 bases. Germline V gene data show CDR1 as LNHDA and CDR2 as SQIVND (reference sequence). The CDR3 runs to 15 residues. V lost 3 bases, J lost 6 bases, and 8 bases stayed unmatched.